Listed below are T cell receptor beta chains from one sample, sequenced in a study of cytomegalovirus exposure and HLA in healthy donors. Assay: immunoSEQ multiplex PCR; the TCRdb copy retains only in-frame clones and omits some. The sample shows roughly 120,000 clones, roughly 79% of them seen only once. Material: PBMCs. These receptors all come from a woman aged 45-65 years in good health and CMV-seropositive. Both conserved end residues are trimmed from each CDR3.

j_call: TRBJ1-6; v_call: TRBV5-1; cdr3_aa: ASSIWGDYNSPLH
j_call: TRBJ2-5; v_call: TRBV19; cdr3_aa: ASSSGTVGETQY
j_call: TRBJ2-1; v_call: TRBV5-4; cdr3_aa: ASGRNGQRSVNEQF
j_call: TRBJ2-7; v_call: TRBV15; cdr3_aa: ATSRDLTGLVLKPYEQY
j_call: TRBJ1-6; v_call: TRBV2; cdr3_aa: ASSPADRVKSPLH
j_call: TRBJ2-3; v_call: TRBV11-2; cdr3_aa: ASSLNSGGPDTQY
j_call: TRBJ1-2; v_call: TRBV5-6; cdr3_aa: ASSPIGGATGYT
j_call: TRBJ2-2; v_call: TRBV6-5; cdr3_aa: ASSYDRFGTGELF
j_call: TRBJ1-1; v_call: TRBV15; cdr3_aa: ATSRGTGVEAF
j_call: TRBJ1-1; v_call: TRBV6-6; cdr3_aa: ASSYSGAGGAF
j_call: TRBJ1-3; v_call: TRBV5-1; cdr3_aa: ASSLGSGRGHPSGNTIY
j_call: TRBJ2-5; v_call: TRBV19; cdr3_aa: ASNLETQY